This T cell receptor beta chain was profiled in a study of PD-L1 blockade in urothelial cancer (dated by TCRdb to 2015 to 2018). Background on the whole study: Therapy was started at some point between 2013 and 2015 for all patients, and atezolizumab 1,200 mg was administered intravenously every 3 weeks. About 90% of the roughly 30 patients were identified as males with urothelial cancer of bladder origin, and a prior smoking history was reported by 18 of 29 patients. An ECOG performance status of 0 or 1 was recorded for the patients, and 0 to 3 prior chemotherapy regimens had been received by the patients. Blood samples were analyzed 3 weeks after the start of treatment (second dose) and 6 weeks after the start of treatment. Blood samples gave median yields of about 140,000 T cells and 80,000 or so unique TCRs, along with a median clonality of approximately 0.08. The study, an exploratory multi-omic analysis, examined somatic, immune and clinical correlates of response to PD-L1 blockade with atezolizumab in urothelial cancer. Pretreatment tumor samples, along with matched peripheral blood collected serially before and after atezolizumab treatment, underwent TCR sequencing. Progression-free survival longer than 6 months counted as durable clinical benefit, and TCR features were additionally tested against both progression-free and overall survival. In the same patients, pretreatment tumors underwent whole exome sequencing and RNA sequencing in addition to TCR sequencing. Durable clinical benefit was achieved by nine patients and was not achieved by 20 patients. Pretreatment blood TCR-seq was available for fewer than 30 patients, at least one posttreatment blood collection was obtained for 24 patients, and tumor TCR-seq was available for 24 patients.

Summary of the overall study and its limitations: Greater expansion of tumor-associated TCR clones in peripheral blood 3 weeks after the start of treatment was observed in patients with durable benefit (n of about 21, p = 0.022). A pretreatment peripheral blood TCR clonality below the median was linked to improved progression-free and overall survival. Small sample size (n of about 30) and many exploratory analyses mean the results are intended to be hypothesis-generating.

Synthetic TCR analog templates were spiked into each PCR to estimate absolute template abundance from read counts. The immunoSEQ assay used bias-controlled V and J gene primers to amplify TCRbeta CDR3 regions from genomic DNA. Sequencing of rearranged TCRbeta segments was done at approximately 20X coverage. The original pipeline was this. Clustering was used to correct sequencing errors, and CDR3s were annotated against IMGT so that V, D and J genes could be assigned. Downstream analyses used only productive TCRbeta rearrangements and left out out-of-frame or stop-codon sequences. Clonality was computed as one minus Shannon entropy normalized by the log of the number of unique productive sequences. Fisher's exact test with Benjamini-Hochberg correction, using a cutoff of adjusted p below 0.01, was how clones that differed between time points or between blood and tumor were identified. The table comes from immuneACCESS by way of TCRdb, which keeps in-frame sequences with V and J called. Part of the clones is missing from these tables; in studies checked, under half for an unresolved V gene and the rest for unknown reasons. D and trimming were read from the DNA, whereas the V and J calls and clone size are those reported in that table. The sample records around 63,000 clones, 70% to 90% of which are singletons. 1.6% of the sample lies in the top ten.

In light of the paper, this sample's time point label describes: pretreatment peripheral blood. The cohort included 29 patients with locally advanced or metastatic urothelial carcinoma who were treated at Memorial Sloan Kettering on a trial protocol. Peripheral blood mononuclear cells were collected pretreatment and during treatment, with between 1 and 8 total time points per patient. The Qiagen DNeasy Blood extraction kit was used to purify genomic DNA from total PBMCs and tumor samples. PBMCs were collected pretreatment and during treatment and were isolated and stored as previously described. Deletion took 6 bases off V and 4 bases off J, with a span of 12 bases between the germline ends. The CDR3, cysteine through phenylalanine, is 13 amino acids long. Of all the DNA, just the CDR3 is kept, 39 bases in frame from base 1. The germline V gene (reference sequence) specifies MNHEY as CDR1 and SMNVEV as CDR2.

This clone was observed a few times. Its antigen is not yet known. Per-nucleotide qualities are absent, and no much larger clonotype sits a single base away. The sequence was obtained from a man aged 65 to 85 with urothelial cancer. Sequencing used PBMCs, obtained around atezolizumab (anti-PD-L1) treatment. Rearrangement joined TRBV27 to TRBJ2-5; the D segment could be TRBD1, given 6 matching bases. For the CDR3, the sequence is CASSPQGTETQYF. The nucleotide sequence is TGTGCCAGCAGCCCACAGGGAACAGAGACCCAGTACTTC.